The rows below give T cell receptor beta chains drawn from one sample of a study of T cell responses to AZD1222 COVID-19 vaccine. Clones were sequenced by immunoSEQ multiplex PCR, and TCRdb holds only the in-frame ones, with some missing. This repertoire shows 150,000 to 160,000 clones, over 80% found once; its top ten account for roughly a tenth. The source was peripheral blood, collected 28 days after the second AZD1222 dose. The receptors derive from an adult who received the AZD1222 COVID-19 vaccine. Both conserved end residues are part of each CDR3. D genes are given only for firm matches. Some rows have no size entry. The others give once, few or many, or a class for an expanded clone.

j_call v_call d_call clone_size cdr3_aa cdr3_nt
TRBJ1-2 TRBV28 - - CASSWGRRGYTF TGTGCCAGCAGTTGGGGGCGCCGGGGCTACACCTTC
TRBJ2-7 TRBV4-1 - once CASSQGSPGLLPRAYEQYF TGCGCCAGCAGCCAAGGATCACCGGGCCTACTCCCTCGTGCCTACGAGCAGTACTTC
TRBJ2-1 TRBV6-2/TRBV6-3 TRBD1 - CASSYPDRDNEQFF TGTGCCAGCAGTTATCCTGACAGGGACAATGAGCAGTTCTTC
TRBJ1-5 TRBV6-2/TRBV6-3 - - CASSRHSNQPQHF TGTGCCAGCAGTCGGCATAGCAATCAGCCCCAGCATTTT
TRBJ2-3 TRBV18 TRBD1 - CASSPKGQGSTDTQYF TGTGCCAGCTCACCAAAGGGACAGGGGAGCACAGATACGCAGTATTTT
TRBJ2-1 TRBV6-6 - - CASSVTDFSYNEQFF TGTGCCAGCAGTGTGACGGACTTCTCCTACAATGAGCAGTTCTTC
TRBJ1-1 TRBV7-9 TRBD1 - CASSIQGGTEAFF TGTGCCAGCAGCATACAGGGGGGCACTGAAGCTTTCTTT
TRBJ1-1 TRBV6-5 TRBD1 - CVSRAGGLNTEAFF TGTGTTTCCCGGGCAGGGGGTTTGAACACTGAAGCTTTCTTT
TRBJ1-2 TRBV5-1 - few CASSWEEGGYGYTF TGCGCCAGCAGCTGGGAAGAGGGGGGCTATGGCTACACCTTC
TRBJ2-3 TRBV23-1 - - CASSPRHRGSTDTQYF TGCGCCAGCAGCCCCCGCCATCGCGGGAGCACAGATACGCAGTATTTT
TRBJ1-6 TRBV28 - - CASSSRGGSKGSPLHF TGTGCCAGCAGTTCCCGTGGAGGGTCAAAGGGTTCACCCCTCCACTTT
TRBJ1-1 TRBV5-1 TRBD1 - CASSRQGLNTEAFF TGCGCCAGCAGCAGACAGGGTTTGAACACTGAAGCTTTCTTT
TRBJ2-7 TRBV18 TRBD1 - CASSQSGTGTYEQYF TGTGCCAGCTCACAATCCGGGACAGGGACCTACGAGCAGTACTTC
TRBJ1-2 TRBV27 - - CASSPFNYGYTF TGTGCCAGCAGTCCCTTTAACTATGGCTACACCTTC
TRBJ2-3 TRBV24-1 - - CATSDSPGTERGDTQYF TGTGCCACCAGTGATTCACCGGGCACCGAAAGGGGAGATACGCAGTATTTT
TRBJ2-2 TRBV5-1 - - CASSLDFNTGELFF TGCGCCAGCAGCTTGGACTTTAACACCGGGGAGCTGTTTTTT
TRBJ2-7 TRBV11-2 - once CASSFDLLSYEQYF TGTGCCAGCAGCTTTGACCTTCTATCCTACGAGCAGTACTTC
TRBJ2-1 TRBV28 - few CASSLENASYNEQFF TGTGCCAGCAGTTTAGAGAACGCCTCCTACAATGAGCAGTTCTTC
TRBJ2-2 TRBV7-3 - - CASSTGPGELFF TGTGCCAGCAGCACAGGACCCGGGGAGCTGTTTTTT
TRBJ2-1 TRBV2 - - CASSKERAAYNEQFF TGTGCCAGCAGTAAAGAGCGGGCAGCCTACAATGAGCAGTTCTTC
TRBJ1-3 TRBV30 - - CAWGSSGNTIYF TGTGCCTGGGGGAGCTCTGGAAACACCATATATTTT
TRBJ2-1 TRBV15 TRBD2 - CATSRDNREGAEQFF TGTGCCACCAGCAGAGATAACCGGGAGGGCGCGGAGCAGTTCTTC
TRBJ2-3 TRBV7-9 TRBD2 - CASSLGPSGSTDTQYF TGTGCCAGCAGCTTAGGACCTAGCGGAAGCACAGATACGCAGTATTTT
TRBJ2-5 TRBV5-6 - - CASSLQGPQETQYF TGTGCCAGCAGCTTGCAGGGACCTCAAGAGACCCAGTACTTC
TRBJ2-6 TRBV6-2/TRBV6-3 - - CASSYRDNTQPGANVLTF TGTGCCAGCAGTTACCGGGACAACACCCAACCTGGGGCCAACGTCCTGACTTTC
TRBJ1-5 TRBV28 - - CASCSGGGNNQPQHF TGTGCCAGCTGCTCCGGTGGGGGGAACAATCAGCCCCAGCATTTT
TRBJ2-1 TRBV29-1 TRBD2 - CSVTGTSGRAYNEQFF TGCAGCGTTACTGGGACTAGCGGGAGGGCGTACAATGAGCAGTTCTTC
TRBJ2-1 TRBV18 - - CASSPKGQEGIF TGTGCCAGCTCACCTAAAGGACAGGAGGGCATCTTC
TRBJ2-5 TRBV5-4 TRBD1 once CASQDRGSIETQYF TGTGCCAGTCAGGACAGGGGATCGATAGAGACCCAGTACTTC
TRBJ2-5 TRBV6-5 - - CASSIQVRETQYF TGTGCCAGCAGTATTCAGGTTCGGGAGACCCAGTACTTC
TRBJ2-2 TRBV28 TRBD2 - CASISPGLGTNTGELFF TGTGCCAGCATCAGTCCGGGACTAGGAACCAACACCGGGGAGCTGTTTTTT
TRBJ2-7 TRBV4-2 TRBD1 - CASSQDRTRTGAYEQYF TGTGCCAGCAGCCAAGATAGGACAAGGACAGGGGCCTACGAGCAGTACTTC
TRBJ1-3 TRBV10-3 - - CATRRQAPYGNTIYF TGTGCCACCCGGCGGCAGGCGCCGTATGGAAACACCATATATTTT
TRBJ2-3 TRBV7-2 - - CASSLVGPTDTQYF TGTGCCAGCAGCTTAGTGGGACCCACAGATACGCAGTATTTT
TRBJ1-2 TRBV7-9 - - CASSSGFTDGYGYTF TGTGCCAGCAGCTCCGGATTTACGGACGGCTATGGCTACACCTTC
TRBJ2-5 TRBV9 TRBD1 - CASSVAGLGQGGETQYF TGTGCCAGCAGCGTAGCCGGCCTGGGACAGGGGGGGGAGACCCAGTACTTC
TRBJ2-7 TRBV19 TRBD2 - CASSPRGVAGTSNEQYF TGTGCCAGTAGTCCCCGAGGGGTAGCGGGAACGTCGAACGAGCAGTACTTC
TRBJ1-1 TRBV2 - - CASSPGTYNTEAFF TGTGCCAGCAGTCCCGGGACATATAACACTGAAGCTTTCTTT
TRBJ2-1 TRBV20-1 TRBD2 - CSASGGELAEQFF TGCAGTGCTAGTGGGGGGGAGTTGGCTGAGCAGTTCTTC
TRBJ1-3 TRBV27 - - CASSSMKGSGNTIYF TGTGCCAGCAGTTCAATGAAGGGGTCTGGAAACACCATATATTTT
TRBJ2-7 TRBV12-3/TRBV12-4 TRBD2 - CASSFGGTYEQYF TGTGCCAGCAGTTTCGGGGGGACCTACGAGCAGTACTTC
TRBJ2-7 TRBV9 - - CASSAHTLCLELYEQYF TGTGCCAGCAGCGCCCACACATTGTGCCTAGAGTTGTACGAGCAGTACTTC